This is a list of T cell receptor beta chains from one sample in a study of T cells after yellow fever vaccination. TCRdb analysed the 5' RACE reads with MiXCR anew, one entry per CDR3 protein. The sample includes around 70,000 distinct CDR3 sequences, around 6.9% of them seen just once. This specimen consisted of CD8+ T cells sorted from PBMCs, obtained around 5 days after the first yellow fever vaccination. These receptors all stem from a young man who received the YFV17D yellow fever vaccine. CDR3s include the opening cysteine and the closing phenylalanine or tryptophan. A D gene is named only where the DNA matches it firmly.

TRBV12-3/TRBV12-4	TRBJ2-3	TRBD2	20	CASSLGSLFRDYTNTDTQYF
TRBV5-1	TRBJ1-4	NA	18	CASSGRDPFGWANEKLFF
TRBV5-6	TRBJ2-1	NA	18	CASSLDRAGLPRGNEQFF
TRBV7-2	TRBJ2-5	TRBD2	16	CASSLSVAGGQETQYF
TRBV6-1	TRBJ2-7	NA	12	CASSEDGDEQYF
TRBV29-1	TRBJ2-4	NA	13	CSVEEIAGNIQYF
TRBV7-9	TRBJ1-5	NA	15	CASSRSGQTNQPQHF
TRBV24-1	TRBJ1-1	TRBD1	12	CATSDWTGRAFF
TRBV6-5	TRBJ1-5	TRBD1	15	CASSQGQLSNQPQHF
TRBV5-1	TRBJ2-2	NA	15	CASSLERVDTGELFF
TRBV27	TRBJ2-5	TRBD1	14	CASSLRGGEETQYF
TRBV4-1	TRBJ2-6	TRBD1	17	CASSRGQAYSGANVLTF
TRBV6-2/TRBV6-3	TRBJ2-1	NA	14	CASMGGPFYNEQFF
TRBV7-9	TRBJ2-1	TRBD1	13	CASSLAGQAKQFF
TRBV20-1	TRBJ2-1	NA	17	CSARDGERGQAYNEQFF
TRBV4-3	TRBJ2-3	NA	12	CASSQDLDTQYF
TRBV7-9	TRBJ2-3	TRBD2	17	CASSSRLAGTSTDTQYF
TRBV7-9	TRBJ2-1	NA	15	CASSQDYSSNGEQFF
TRBV5-6	TRBJ1-1	NA	16	CASSLGSGVRNTEAFF
TRBV29-1	TRBJ2-1	TRBD1	14	CSVEDPLRTGGEFF
TRBV7-2	TRBJ1-1	TRBD1	15	CASSPPPGTDTEAFF
TRBV2	TRBJ2-7	NA	15	CASTVERGRSYEQYF
TRBV20-1	TRBJ2-1	TRBD2	13	CSARTSNYNEQFF
TRBV7-9	TRBJ1-1	NA	13	CASSSGGNTEAFF
TRBV6-6	TRBJ1-5	NA	13	CASNNWGGQPQHF
TRBV7-3	TRBJ1-1	TRBD1	14	CASSPQGGGTEAFF